These 29 T cell receptor beta chains share one sample of origin, sequenced in a study of response to subunit inactivated influenza vaccine (dated by TCRdb to the late 2010s). The method behind the library was RT-PCR. The instrument given in TCRdb is Illumina HiSeq 2500. In TCRdb, the public reads were trimmed at Q25 with fastp and aligned with MiXCR, with productive beta chains retained. Rows merge per CDR3 protein into single entries with the most common DNA and genes. The sample table records 600,000 to 850,000 distinct CDR3 sequences; around 15% of these occur just once. 6% to 9.5% of the sample comes from the top ten. This material consisted of PBMCs from blood, taken 14 to 15 days before vaccination. All receptors derive from a man aged 45-65 years who received an inactivated influenza vaccine. Donor details come from another sample of the same person, matched by shared clones.

This clonotype was observed many times. The chain carries TRBV12-3 or TRBV12-4 and TRBJ2-5; a possible D gene is TRBD1 (5 bases). V lost 1 base and J lost 2, with 8 bases in between. This CDR3 comprises 14 residues. In DNA form, the CDR3 reads TGTGCCAGCAGTTTAGAAGGGGTTCAAGAGACCCAGTACTTC. It yields the protein CASSLEGVQETQYF.

The V and J genes are TRBV29-1 and TRBJ2-7, with 10 bases matching TRBD2. CDR3 length: 13 amino acids. Germline V lookup: CDR1 SQVTM, CDR2 ANQGSEA. V trimming: 4 bases; J trimming: 4 bases; junction bases outside the gene matches: 4. The CDR3 nucleotides read TGCAGCGTTGTTTCTAGCGGGAGATACGAGCAGTACTTC. It yields the protein CSVVSSGRYEQYF.

The J gene is TRBJ2-5, the V gene TRBV20-1, with 7 nucleotides matching TRBD2. J lost 9 bases, V lost 3 bases, and 19 bases had no gene match. The CDR3 is made up of 16 amino acids. The V gene's germline CDR1 is DFQATT and CDR2 SNEGSKA (reference sequence). CDR3 sequence: CSARMGGEGPTGAQYF. The CDR3 region has the DNA TGCAGTGCTAGGATGGGGGGGGAGGGACCCACCGGGGCCCAGTACTTC.

This clonotype was seen more than once but under ten times. The chain employs TRBV28 and TRBJ2-3, with D possibly matching TRBD2 (6 bases). Trimming cost V 8 bases and J 1 base, with 16 bases left between them. The CDR3 spans 15 residues. Looked up from germline, CDR1 is MDHEN and CDR2 is SYDVKM. As DNA, the CDR3 is TGTGCCAGCTCGTGGGAGCAGCGGGGCACAGATACGCAGTATTTT. Its translation: CASSWEQRGTDTQYF.

The chain is built from TRBV10-3 and TRBJ2-4; D may be TRBD1 (5 bases). Trimming left V 0 bases short and J 3 bases short, with 12 bases between. The CDR3 runs to 16 residues. The V gene's germline CDR1 is ENHRY and CDR2 SYGVKD. DNA for the CDR3: TGTGCCATCAGTGAGTCTTTAGGGGCGAACAAAAACATTCAGTACTTC. Translating gives CAISESLGANKNIQYF.

This clonotype came up a few times. V gene TRBV29-1 combines with J gene TRBJ2-3; 7 bases map to TRBD2. The J segment lost 5 bases and the V segment lost 5 bases, leaving 7 bases of the junction unmatched. The germline CDR1 and CDR2 sequences are SQVTM and ANQGSEA. The CDR3 covers 13 residues. CDR3 sequence (DNA): TGCAGCGTTTGGGAGGGGAGTAAAGATACGCAGTATTTT. Encoded protein: CSVWEGSKDTQYF.

This clonotype was found a few times. The DNA for the CDR3 is TGCGCCAGCAGCTTGGGCGCTAGCGGACTCCAAGAGACCCAGTACTTC. Its translation is CASSLGASGLQETQYF. The chain employs TRBV5-1 and TRBJ2-5; 7 nucleotides line up with TRBD2. The length of the CDR3 is 16 residues. Germline V gives CDR1 SGHRS, CDR2 YFSETQ. Trimming at V came to 0 bases and at J to 1 base, leaving 6 bases not matched to a gene.

The table lists this clonotype with a few counts. The chain links TRBV11-2 to TRBJ2-1; D may be TRBD2 (5 bases). The V end lost 1 base, the J end lost 8 bases, and 12 bases lay between the germline ends. The CDR3 is 14 residues long. From germline, CDR1 is SGHAT and CDR2 FQNNGV. In DNA form, the CDR3 reads TGTGCCAGCAGCTTAGTGAGGGTTAGCCATGAGCAGTTCTTC. Amino acid sequence: CASSLVRVSHEQFF.

The V gene is TRBV20-1, the J gene TRBJ2-1; no firm D call. V was shortened by 0 bases and J by 8 bases, with 5 bases between the two germline ends. This CDR3 contains 11 residues. Germline V gives CDR1 DFQATT, CDR2 SNEGSKA (reference sequence). In DNA form, the CDR3 reads TGCAGTGCTAGAGATCGTCATGAGCAGTTCTTC. It is translated as CSARDRHEQFF.

This clonotype occurred many times. This chain joins TRBV7-9 and TRBJ1-4; D may be TRBD1 (5 bases). Germline V gene data show CDR1 as SEHNR and CDR2 as FQNEAQ (reference sequence). The V end lost 0 bases, the J end lost 7 bases, and 9 bases lay between the germline ends. The CDR3 runs 14 residues. CDR3 coding DNA: TGTGCCAGCAGCTTAGCCGGCGGGACTGAAAAACTGTTTTTT. The encoded protein is CASSLAGGTEKLFF.

This clonotype was found a few times. The chain joins TRBV12-3 or TRBV12-4 to TRBJ1-3; 7 positions match TRBD1. V was pared by 6 bases and J by 0 bases, with 8 bases of the junction left unmatched. The CDR3 sequence is 16 residues long. The CDR3 loop is CASSRGGTGSGNTIYF. The CDR3 bases are TGTGCCAGCAGCAGAGGGGGCACGGGCTCTGGAAACACCATATATTTT.

V usage is TRBV7-9 and J usage is TRBJ1-2; D gene unclear. The germline CDR1 and CDR2 sequences are SEHNR and FQNEAQ (reference sequence). V was trimmed by 4 bases and J by 4 bases, leaving 10 bases between them. The CDR3 loop spans 13 amino acids. CDR3 DNA sequence: TGTGCCAGCAGCTCAATCCCGAGCTATGGCTACACCTTC. Translated, it gives CASSSIPSYGYTF.

The chain carries TRBV14 and TRBJ2-1, with 8 positions matching TRBD1. Germline V gene lookup returns CDR1 SGHDN and CDR2 FVKESK. The CDR3 runs 15 residues. Unmatched junction bases numbered 7, after V lost 4 bases and J lost 5 bases. The CDR3 DNA sequence: TGTGCCAGCAGCCCACCAGGGACAGGTAACAATGAGCAGTTCTTC. It encodes CASSPPGTGNNEQFF.

The chain uses TRBV5-1 and TRBJ1-1; D not certain. The V and J ends lost 6 bases and 1 base respectively, with 10 bases between them. This CDR3 has 13 residues. CDR1 and CDR2 (germline): SGHRS, YFSETQ. The CDR3 DNA reads TGCGCCAGCATCCGGGAGGGGAACACTGAAGCTTTCTTT. Translating it yields CASIREGNTEAFF.

This clonotype was counted between two and nine times. This chain joins TRBV5-6 and TRBJ1-2; a weak D match, TRBD1 (5 bases). The V end was cut by 1 base, the J end by 4 bases, with 14 bases between. CDR3 length: 15 residues. Germline V gene data show CDR1 as SGHDT and CDR2 as YYEEEE. The CDR3 is CASSLTGADSYGYTF. The CDR3 region has the DNA TGTGCCAGCAGCTTGACAGGTGCTGATAGCTATGGCTACACCTTC.

The chain recombines TRBV5-1 with TRBJ2-4; possibly TRBD1 for D (5 bases). CDR1 SGHRS and CDR2 YFSETQ come from the germline V gene. CDR3 length: 13 amino acids. The V end was cut by 0 bases, the J end by 8 bases, with 9 bases between. The CDR3 region is CASSLGPRDIQYF. As DNA, the CDR3 is TGCGCCAGCAGCTTGGGGCCCAGGGACATTCAGTACTTC.

This clonotype was seen at least ten times. The chain recombines TRBV7-8 with TRBJ2-2, with TRBD2 as a possible D gene (7 bases). Germline CDR1 reads SGHVS; CDR2 reads FQNEAQ. V lost 6 bases and J 4 bases, leaving 15 bases between the germline ends. CDR3 length equals 15 residues. The CDR3 DNA follows: TGTGCCAGCAGTCAAGGGGGGGCGGTCACCGGGGAGCTGTTTTTT. Its protein product is CASSQGGAVTGELFF.

This rearrangement joins TRBV15 to TRBJ2-7; TRBD1 aligns across 9 bases. This CDR3 comprises 14 residues. Germline-derived CDR1 and CDR2 are LNHNV and YYDKDF (reference sequence). With V trimmed by 3 bases and J by 6 bases, 6 bases remained unmatched. CDR3 coding DNA: TGTGCCACCAGCAGGGACAGGGGATTCGGCGAGCAGTACTTC. Residues: CATSRDRGFGEQYF. The full variable domain, rest sourced from reference TRBV15 and TRBJ2-7, is DAMVIQNPRYQVTQFGKPVTLSCSQTLNHNVMYWYQQKSSQAPKLLFHYYDKDFNNEADTPDNFQSRRPNTSFCFLDIRSPGLGDTAMYLCATSRDRGFGEQYFGPGTRLTVT.

J is TRBJ2-7 and V is TRBV28; 7 nucleotides align to TRBD1. This CDR3 region has 16 residues. The germline V gene encodes CDR1 MDHEN and CDR2 SYDVKM. Unmatched junction bases numbered 14, after V lost 7 bases and J lost 2 bases. The DNA of the CDR3 is TGTGCCAGCACCCCAGGGCTGGGACAGAATACCTACGAGCAGTACTTC. As protein: CASTPGLGQNTYEQYF.

This clonotype has more than one count but fewer than ten. V is TRBV4-3 and J is TRBJ2-5; D may be TRBD2 (6 bases). Germline V gene data show CDR1 as LGHNA and CDR2 as YSLEER. This CDR3 spans 17 amino acids. The ends were cut back, 4 bases at V and 0 bases at J, with 18 bases in the middle. The CDR3 is CASSLRLVRRYQETQYF. In DNA form, the CDR3 reads TGCGCCAGCAGCCTCCGACTAGTTCGCCGGTACCAAGAGACCCAGTACTTC.

The CDR3 loop reads CASSVGLARQETQYF. The CDR3, as DNA: TGTGCCAGCAGTGTTGGCCTAGCGCGACAAGAGACCCAGTACTTC. The V gene is TRBV6-1, the J gene TRBJ2-5, with a possible D match to TRBD2 (6 bases). Trimming took off 4 bases at V and 2 bases at J, with 14 bases between the two ends. This CDR3 contains 15 residues. Germline loops: CDR1 MNHNS, CDR2 SASEGT.

This clonotype was counted ten times or more. The chain is built from TRBV20-1 and TRBJ1-1; weak D call: TRBD1 (5 bases). Trimming removed 7 bases from V and 4 bases from J, with 13 bases in between. The CDR3 consists of 12 residues. CDR1 is DFQATT and CDR2 is SNEGSKA in the germline V gene (reference sequence). CDR3 in amino acids: CSVLQGATEAFF. The DNA for the CDR3 is TGCAGTGTTCTCCAGGGTGCCACTGAAGCTTTCTTT.

The chain is built from TRBV5-6 and TRBJ2-5; tentative D call: TRBD1 (6 bases). This CDR3 is 14 amino acids long. V lost 4 bases and J lost 5, with 15 bases in between. Germline V gene data show CDR1 as SGHDT and CDR2 as YYEEEE. For the CDR3, the DNA is TGTGCCAGCAGCACGACAGGAAGAAGGGAGACCCAGTACTTC. The encoded protein is CASSTTGRRETQYF.

The rearrangement uses TRBV29-1 and TRBJ2-7; the D gene could be TRBD1 or TRBD2 (5 bases each). The length of the CDR3 is 11 residues. V dropped 6 bases and J dropped 10 bases, with 16 bases sitting between them. Germline V gene lookup returns CDR1 SQVTM and CDR2 ANQGSEA. DNA for the CDR3: TGCAGCGTGAGAAAGGCAGGGAGCCAGTACTTC. Translated: CSVRKAGSQYF.

The chain couples TRBV21-1 to TRBJ2-2; no check of the table's D call, TRBD2, against the DNA was made. TRBV21-1 constitutes a pseudogene. The CDR3 runs 16 residues. The chain's CDR3 is CASSIPSGRAFGELFF. The CDR3 DNA follows: TGTGCCAGCAGCATACCTAGCGGGAGGGCCTTCGGGGAGCTGTTTTTT.

The rearrangement joins TRBV5-1 to TRBJ2-4; 10 bases fit TRBD1. V lost 1 base and J lost 2; bases outside the gene matches: 9. CDR1 and CDR2 from the germline V gene are SGHRS and YFSETQ. The CDR3 consists of 18 residues. The CDR3 DNA reads as TGCGCCAGCAGCTTGATCCCGACAGGGGGCATTTCCAAAAACATTCAGTACTTC. This sequence encodes CASSLIPTGGISKNIQYF.

V usage is TRBV6-1 and J usage is TRBJ2-7, with D possibly matching TRBD1 (5 bases). The CDR3 length is 12 residues. Trimming removed 7 bases from V and 3 bases from J, with 10 bases in between. Looked up from germline, CDR1 is MNHNS and CDR2 is SASEGT. CDR3 in DNA: TGTGCCAGCATGCAGGGTAACTACGAGCAGTACTTC. This translates into CASMQGNYEQYF.

This chain connects TRBV20-1 to TRBJ2-1; tentatively, D is TRBD2 (5 bases). Germline V lookup: CDR1 DFQATT, CDR2 SNEGSKA (reference sequence). This CDR3 comprises 15 residues. The CDR3: CSERGGSGPYNEQFF. Here the CDR3 DNA reads TGCAGCGAAAGAGGTGGGAGCGGACCCTACAATGAGCAGTTCTTC.

This clonotype was seen a few times. The rearrangement joins TRBV27 to TRBJ2-2; a weak D match, TRBD1 (5 bases). The CDR3 length is 18 residues. Trimming removed 4 bases at V and 5 bases at J, with 23 bases between. CDR1 is MNHEY and CDR2 is SMNVEV in the germline V gene (reference sequence). The CDR3 reads CASSSLVTPGRSTGELFF. The CDR3 region has the DNA TGTGCCAGCAGTTCCCTAGTTACCCCAGGGCGGTCAACCGGGGAGCTGTTTTTT.